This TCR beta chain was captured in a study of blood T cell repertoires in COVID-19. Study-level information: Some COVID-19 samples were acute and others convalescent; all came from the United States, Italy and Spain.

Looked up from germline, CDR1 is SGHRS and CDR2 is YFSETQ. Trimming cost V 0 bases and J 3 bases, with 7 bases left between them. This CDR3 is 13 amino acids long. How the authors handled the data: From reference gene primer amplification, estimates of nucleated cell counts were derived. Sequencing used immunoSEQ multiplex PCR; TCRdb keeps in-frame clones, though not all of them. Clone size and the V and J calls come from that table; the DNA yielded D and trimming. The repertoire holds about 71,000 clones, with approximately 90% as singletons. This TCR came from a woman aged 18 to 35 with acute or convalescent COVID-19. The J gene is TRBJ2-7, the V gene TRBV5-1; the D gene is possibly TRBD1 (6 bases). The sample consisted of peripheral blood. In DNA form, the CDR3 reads TGCGCCAGCAGCTTGGGGACAGTCTACGAGCAGTACTTC. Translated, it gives CASSLGTVYEQYF.